This TCR beta chain appears in the sequencing data of a study of spatial heterogeneity in lung cancer. Germline CDR1 reads MNHEY; CDR2 reads SVGEGT. J gave up 8 bases and V 6 bases, and 14 bases lay outside the gene matches. The CDR3 totals 16 residues. This clonotype appeared many times. Every TCR cDNA molecule bore its own unique molecular identifier. A single record per CDR3 protein comes from TCRdb applying MiXCR to the 5' RACE reads. The repertoire consists of 25,000 to 30,000 distinct CDR3 sequences, with 9.5% to 15% occurring once and the leading ten covering around 23%. Time point meaning: sample taken at primary tumor resection. Unsorted samples of tumor, nontumor lung or frozen PBMC had their whole RNA sequenced. Donors were under 90 untreated early-stage non-small cell lung cancer patients.

This receptor was identified in a female donor with early-stage non-small cell lung cancer. The rearrangement uses TRBV6-2 or TRBV6-3 and TRBJ2-1, with TRBD1 matching 9 bases. The material sequenced was PBMCs, taken at surgery. The CDR3: CASSPRFGQGYDEQFF. CDR3 coding DNA: TGTGCCAGCAGCCCCCGGTTTGGACAGGGGTACGATGAGCAGTTCTTC.